These 18 T cell receptor beta chains were sequenced from one sample in a study of blood T cells in healthy people across ages. Combining a sample-barcoded 5' primer with a J-beta primer mix, a second PCR ran for roughly 6 to 11 cycles. TCRdb used MiXCR to reprocess the 5' RACE reads, holding one entry per CDR3 protein. This sample has 1,100,000 or so distinct CDR3 sequences, with 35% to 50% found just once. The sample consisted of blood. These receptors all stem from a woman aged 55-70 years in good health.

J is TRBJ2-2 and V is TRBV7-9; 10 bases agree with TRBD2. The CDR3 contains 16 residues. CDR1 and CDR2 from the germline V gene are SEHNR and FQNEAQ (reference sequence). The trim removed 4 bases at V and 2 bases at J, leaving 4 bases unmatched. The CDR3, as DNA: TGTGCCAGCAGCTATTGGACTAGCGGTAACACCGGGGAGCTGTTTTTT. This sequence encodes CASSYWTSGNTGELFF.

This clonotype was detected ten times or more. The gene calls are TRBV3-1 and TRBJ2-7; D might be TRBD1 or TRBD2, each matching 5 bases. V lost 2 bases and J lost 0, with 8 bases in between. Germline V gene sequence: CDR1 LGHDT, CDR2 YNNKEL (reference sequence). CDR3 size: 14 residues. The CDR3, as DNA: TGTGCCAGCAGCCAACCGGGACGCTCCTACGAGCAGTACTTC. Its protein product is CASSQPGRSYEQYF.

Ten or more counts support this clonotype. This chain uses TRBV29-1 with TRBJ1-2; no reliable D call. Trimming shortened V by 1 base and J by 4 bases, and 7 bases separated the two germline ends. The CDR3 covers 12 residues. Germline CDR1 is SQVTM and CDR2 is ANQGSEA. CDR3 coding DNA: TGCAGCGTTGAAGGGGCGGCCTATGGCTACACCTTC. Translated, it gives CSVEGAAYGYTF.

The V gene is TRBV7-2, the J gene TRBJ2-1; 16 bases are shared with TRBD2. Unmatched junction bases numbered 17, after V lost 11 bases and J lost 10 bases. The V gene's germline CDR1 is SGHTA and CDR2 FQGNSA. The CDR3 is 17 residues long. The CDR3 loop reads CAAGTSGRALVSREQFF. The CDR3 bases are TGTGCCGCAGGGACTAGCGGGAGGGCCCTGGTATCACGCGAGCAGTTCTTC.

The chain uses TRBV28 and TRBJ2-1; D possibly uses TRBD1 or TRBD2 (6 bases each). The CDR3 has 14 amino acids. Germline V gene sequence: CDR1 MDHEN, CDR2 SYDVKM. Trimming cost V 5 bases and J 6 bases, with 14 bases left between them. The DNA of the CDR3 is TGTGCCAGCAGTGCTCACAGGGAGGTCAATGAGCAGTTCTTC. Protein sequence: CASSAHREVNEQFF.

The chain joins TRBV30 to TRBJ2-7, with 10 nucleotides matching TRBD1. Germline lookup yields CDR1 GTSNPN and CDR2 SVGIG (reference sequence). After removal of 6 bases from V and 6 bases from J, the junction contained 20 bases not matched to a gene. The CDR3 has 17 residues. The CDR3 DNA reads TGTGCCTGCGCCCAGAGGACAGGGGGAAGTTCTTACTGCGAGCAGTACTTC. It specifies CACAQRTGGSSYCEQYF.

This clonotype was picked up a small number of times. The V call is TRBV6-6, the J call TRBJ2-1; 10 bases align to TRBD2. Trimming took 6 bases from V and 0 from J; bases not matched to a gene: 5. This CDR3 contains 16 residues. Germline V gene data show CDR1 as MNHNY and CDR2 as SVGAGI (reference sequence). The CDR3 protein is CASRLSSGSSYNEQFF. DNA of the CDR3: TGTGCCAGCAGACTCTCTAGCGGGAGCTCCTACAATGAGCAGTTCTTC.

The chain couples TRBV6-6 to TRBJ2-5; 8 bases line up with TRBD2. V lost 3 bases, J lost 13 bases, and 16 bases stayed unmatched. Germline assignment: CDR1 MNHNY and CDR2 SVGAGI (reference sequence). This CDR3 spans 15 amino acids. The CDR3, as DNA: TGTGCCAGCAGTTATAGAAGCGGGAGTGCCTACGAGCGGTACTTC. It is translated as CASSYRSGSAYERYF.

This clonotype has ten or more counts. The chain couples TRBV25-1 to TRBJ1-4; D call uncertain. Germline V gene sequence: CDR1 MGHDK, CDR2 SYGVNS. This CDR3 region has 14 residues. The germline V and J ends were trimmed by 5 bases and 1 base, with 8 bases remaining between them. In DNA, the CDR3 is TGTGCCAGCAGTCCGACGGGAACTAATGAAAAACTGTTTTTT. It is translated as CASSPTGTNEKLFF.

This clonotype turned up a few times. This rearrangement joins TRBV6-1 to TRBJ2-4; tentative D call: TRBD2 (6 bases). The DNA end is a closer match to TRBJ2-7, so the J assignment may be wrong. Germline lookup yields CDR1 MNHNS and CDR2 SASEGT. CDR3 size: 12 residues. CDR3 in DNA: TGTGCCAGCAGTTTCTGGAGGGTCGAGCAGTACTTC. Protein product: CASSFWRVEQYF.

V and J are TRBV4-1 and TRBJ2-7, with D tentatively TRBD1 or TRBD2 (5 bases each). Germline CDR1 MGHRA, CDR2 YSYEKL. With 3 bases removed from V and 7 bases from J, the gap between germline ends came to 19 bases. CDR3 length: 15 amino acids. CDR3 loop: CASSHGARSGGEQYF. The DNA for the CDR3 is TGCGCCAGCAGCCACGGGGCCCGCAGTGGGGGAGAGCAGTACTTC.

This clonotype appeared a few times. J is TRBJ2-5 and V is TRBV5-1; no clear D gene. The CDR3 is 13 residues long. Between the trimmed V and J ends, which lost 4 bases and 2 bases, there was a span of 9 bases. In germline, CDR1 is SGHRS, CDR2 YFSETQ. Here the CDR3 reads CASSRNPQETQYF. DNA for the CDR3: TGCGCCAGCAGCCGAAATCCACAAGAGACCCAGTACTTC.

This clonotype was detected once. V gene TRBV30 combines with J gene TRBJ1-2; TRBD1 is a possible D gene (6 bases). This CDR3 has 14 amino acids. Germline loops: CDR1 GTSNPN, CDR2 SVGIG (reference sequence). Trimming left V 3 bases short and J 4 bases short, with 15 bases between. The CDR3 nucleotides read TGTGCCTGGAGAGGGGGGGGCTCTTTCTATGGCTACACCTTC. This translates into CAWRGGGSFYGYTF.

The chain has TRBV15 and TRBJ2-7, with D unresolved. In germline, CDR1 is LNHNV, CDR2 YYDKDF (reference sequence). CDR3 length equals 15 residues. V lost 5 bases and J lost 2, with 16 bases in between. The CDR3 DNA sequence: TGTGCCACCAGCGACCTTCCGGATTATACCTACGAGCAGTACTTC. Protein product: CATSDLPDYTYEQYF.

This chain uses TRBV5-5 with TRBJ1-1; 8 bases match TRBD1. The CDR3 sequence is 13 residues long. Germline V lookup: CDR1 SGHKS, CDR2 YYEKEE (reference sequence). With V trimmed by 5 bases and J by 5 bases, 5 bases remained unmatched. In DNA form, the CDR3 reads TGTGCCAGCAGGGAGACAGGGGTGACTGAAGCTTTCTTT. As protein: CASRETGVTEAFF.

This sequence joins TRBV10-3 and TRBJ2-1; D unresolved. Trimming took 6 bases from V and 3 from J, leaving 6 bases between them. Germline assignment: CDR1 ENHRY and CDR2 SYGVKD. This CDR3 is built from 12 residues. CDR3: CAISTNYNEQFF. As DNA, the CDR3 is TGTGCCATCAGCACAAACTACAATGAGCAGTTCTTC.

J is TRBJ2-1 and V is TRBV29-1, with D hard to call. Germline lookup yields CDR1 SQVTM and CDR2 ANQGSEA. The ends were cut back, 5 bases at V and 4 bases at J, with 9 bases in the middle. The CDR3 spans 12 residues. Here the CDR3 DNA reads TGCAGCGTTTCGGTGGGATACAATGAGCAGTTCTTC. Translating gives CSVSVGYNEQFF.

This clonotype was observed at least ten times. The chain couples TRBV29-1 to TRBJ2-1; 10 bases map to TRBD1. This CDR3 contains 15 residues. With V trimmed by 7 bases and J by 2 bases, 8 bases remained unmatched. Germline loops: CDR1 SQVTM, CDR2 ANQGSEA. The CDR3 is CSASRGTGAYNEQFF. CDR3 DNA sequence: TGCAGCGCCTCGCGAGGGACAGGGGCCTACAATGAGCAGTTCTTC.